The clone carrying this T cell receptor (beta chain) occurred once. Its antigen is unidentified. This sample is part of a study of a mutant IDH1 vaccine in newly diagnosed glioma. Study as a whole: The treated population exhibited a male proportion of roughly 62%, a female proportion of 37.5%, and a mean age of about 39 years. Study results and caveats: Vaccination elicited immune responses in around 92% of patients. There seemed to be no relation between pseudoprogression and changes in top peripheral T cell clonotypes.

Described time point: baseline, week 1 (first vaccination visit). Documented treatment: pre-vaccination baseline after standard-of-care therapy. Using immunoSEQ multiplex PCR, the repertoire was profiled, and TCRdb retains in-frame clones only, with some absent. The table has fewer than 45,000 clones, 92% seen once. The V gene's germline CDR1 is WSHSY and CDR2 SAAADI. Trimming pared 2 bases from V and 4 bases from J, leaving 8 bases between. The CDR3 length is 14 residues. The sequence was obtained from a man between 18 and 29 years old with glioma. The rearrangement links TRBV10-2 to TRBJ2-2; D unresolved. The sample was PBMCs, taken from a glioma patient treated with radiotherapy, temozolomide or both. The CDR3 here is CASSERILTGELFF. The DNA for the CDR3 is TGCGCCAGCAGTGAGAGGATCCTCACCGGGGAGCTGTTTTTT.